This T cell receptor beta chain was sequenced in a study of cytomegalovirus exposure and HLA in healthy donors. Study-wide context: The 100 to 150 validation repertoires and the approximately 690 first-cohort repertoires shared a platform, a later analysis reported. Study-wide results and caveats: Researchers counted 180 or so TCR beta chains as cytomegalovirus-associated. Most TCR sequences showed up rarely, but some public TCRs showed up in many donors. Among the CMV-associated chains, a few were confirmed in vitro as specific for CMV antigens.

As concerns this clone: No antigen is known for it.

Generated by immunoSEQ multiplex PCR, the TCRdb table keeps only in-frame clones and is missing some. This sample has more than 55,000 clones, with roughly nine tenths found just once. The germline gives CDR1 SGDLS, CDR2 YYNGEE. This CDR3 contains 14 residues. J was trimmed by 4 bases and V by 3 bases; bases with no gene match: 2. The TCR was taken from a woman in her late teens or twenties in good health and CMV-seronegative. This rearrangement joins TRBV9 to TRBJ1-2; 11 nucleotides match TRBD1. What was sequenced was PBMCs. The CDR3 region is CASSAGTGGYGYTF. CDR3 nucleotide sequence: TGTGCCAGCAGCGCCGGGACAGGGGGCTATGGCTACACCTTC.